This note documents a single TCR beta chain sequence. There are 15 residues in the CDR3. The germline CDR1 and CDR2 sequences are SGHNT and YYREEE (reference sequence). V was clipped by 3 bases and J by 5 bases; unmatched bases: 10. This specimen comes from a study of blood T cell repertoires in COVID-19. The overall study: There were acute and convalescent COVID-19 samples, and they came from the United States, Italy and Spain. PBMCs, B-cell-depleted T cells, or T cells provided the cDNA or gDNA that made up the material.

In the authors' methods: Amplifying reference gene primers gave estimates of nucleated cell counts. The method was immunoSEQ multiplex PCR; TCRdb's version includes in-frame clones alone and lacks a portion of them. The V and J calls and clone size are taken from that table; D and trimming were inferred from the DNA. Among around 300,000 clones listed, about nine tenths were seen once. V and J are TRBV5-4 and TRBJ2-5; 7 bases are shared with TRBD1. The TCR comes from a man aged 18 to 35 with active or convalescent COVID-19. Source material: peripheral blood. The CDR3 region has the DNA TGTGCCAGCAGCTCTGACAGGGTTAGTAGGGAGACCCAGTACTTC. This codes for CASSSDRVSRETQYF.